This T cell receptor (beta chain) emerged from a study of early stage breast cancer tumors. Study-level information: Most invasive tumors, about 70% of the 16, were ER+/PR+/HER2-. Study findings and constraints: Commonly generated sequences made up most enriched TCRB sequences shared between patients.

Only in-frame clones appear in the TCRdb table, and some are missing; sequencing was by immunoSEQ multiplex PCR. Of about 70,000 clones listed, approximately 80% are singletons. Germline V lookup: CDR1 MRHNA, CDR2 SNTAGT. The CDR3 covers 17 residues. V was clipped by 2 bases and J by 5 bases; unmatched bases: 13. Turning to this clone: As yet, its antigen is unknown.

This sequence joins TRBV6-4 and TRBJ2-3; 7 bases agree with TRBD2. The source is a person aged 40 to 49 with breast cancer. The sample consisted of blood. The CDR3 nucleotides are TGTGCCAGCAGTGACAGGTCGGGGAGGGCCTGGATAGATACGCAGTATTTT. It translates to CASSDRSGRAWIDTQYF.